One sample yielded the 22 T cell receptor beta chains listed below, sequenced in a study of blood T cells in healthy people across ages. Using a J-beta primer mix together with a sample-barcoded 5' primer, a second PCR was run for about 7 to 12 cycles. TCRdb re-analysed the 5' RACE reads in MiXCR, keeping a single row per CDR3 protein. The table includes around 650,000 distinct CDR3 sequences, approximately 40% detected once. The sequenced material came from blood. The receptors stem from a man at least 80 years old in good health.

The CDR3 here is CASSLVTGGHYGELFF. CDR3 DNA: TGTGCCAGCAGCTTAGTAACAGGGGGCCATTACGGGGAGCTGTTTTTT. This chain links TRBV11-2 with TRBJ2-2; 9 bases line up with TRBD1. V shed 1 base and J 7 bases; nucleotides not matched to a gene: 7. The CDR3 is 16 amino acids. Germline V gene lookup returns CDR1 SGHAT and CDR2 FQNNGV.

The chain links TRBV20-1 to TRBJ2-3, with 7 positions matching TRBD2. Germline V gives CDR1 DFQATT, CDR2 SNEGSKA (reference sequence). This CDR3 is built from 14 residues. V was clipped by 6 bases and J by 6 bases; unmatched bases: 12. The DNA of the CDR3 is TGCAGTGCAGAAGGGAGGGAAATAGGTGATACGCAGTATTTT. This sequence encodes CSAEGREIGDTQYF.

With regard to this clonotype: This sequence may be a read error, since a much larger clone differs from it by one base. The rearrangement links TRBV6-1 to TRBJ1-6; no definite D call. This CDR3 comprises 14 residues. Germline V CDR1 and CDR2: MNHNS, SASEGT. CDR3 in amino acids: CASSAGPYNPPLHF. The CDR3 coding sequence is TGTGCCAGCAGTGCTGGACCCTATAATCCACCCCTCCACTTT.

This rearrangement joins TRBV3-1 to TRBJ1-4; tentatively, D is TRBD1 (5 bases). Per the germline V gene, CDR1 is LGHDT and CDR2 is YNNKEL (reference sequence). This CDR3 spans 14 amino acids. V lost 4 bases and J lost 8, with 14 bases in between. The CDR3 sequence: CASSLRGGGEKLFF. The CDR3 DNA reads TGTGCCAGCAGCCTACGGGGGGGTGGAGAAAAACTGTTTTTT.

Points on this clonotype: A much more abundant neighbour one base away suggests this may be a read error. This sequence joins TRBV15 and TRBJ2-5, with no clear D. This CDR3 has 14 amino acids. With 2 bases removed from V and 4 bases from J, the gap between germline ends came to 11 bases. Germline CDR1 is LNHNV and CDR2 is YYDKDF (reference sequence). The CDR3 here is CATSRRSVGETQYF. The CDR3 bases are TGTGCCACCAGCAGACGTTCCGTGGGAGAGACCCAGTACTTC.

The rearrangement links TRBV4-2 to TRBJ2-1; D ambiguous. V was shortened by 0 bases and J by 6 bases, with 15 bases between the two germline ends. The germline V gene has CDR1 LGHNA and CDR2 YNFKEQ. The CDR3 extends over 16 amino acids. In DNA, the CDR3 is TGTGCCAGCAGCCAAGAGATCGACGGGTCATTCAATGAGCAGTTCTTC. Residues: CASSQEIDGSFNEQFF.

This sequence joins TRBV7-3 and TRBJ2-4, with 12 bases lining up with TRBD1. This CDR3 comprises 15 residues. Looked up from germline, CDR1 is SGHTA and CDR2 is FQGTGA. V was pared by 2 bases and J by 7 bases, with 3 bases of the junction left unmatched. The CDR3 region has the DNA TGTGCCAGCAGCTTAGGGACAGGGGGCGAGAACATTCAGTACTTC. It yields the protein CASSLGTGGENIQYF.

This clonotype was counted between two and nine times. The J gene is TRBJ2-4, the V gene TRBV7-2; D ambiguous. Matching the DNA end better, TRBJ2-7 makes the J call doubtful. The CDR3 consists of 15 residues. Germline V CDR1 and CDR2: SGHTA, FQGNSA. CDR3 in amino acids: CASSLAVFGRYEQYF. Written as DNA, the CDR3 is TGTGCCAGCAGCTTAGCGGTATTCGGCAGATACGAGCAGTACTTC.

This clonotype was found many times. The junction does not match germline at one end; this may be a read error. This chain joins TRBV27 and TRBJ2-5; D not certain. Germline V lookup: CDR1 MNHEY, CDR2 SMNVEV (reference sequence). The CDR3 covers 13 residues. CDR3 bases: TGCGCCAGCAGCTTGGGCAGAGAAGAGACCCAGTACTTC. Translated, it gives CASSLGREETQYF.

This clonotype was recorded at least ten times. V and J are TRBV3-1 and TRBJ2-7; maybe TRBD2 (5 bases). The CDR3 totals 16 residues. Germline assignment: CDR1 LGHDT and CDR2 YNNKEL (reference sequence). V lost 4 bases and J 6 bases, leaving 22 bases between the germline ends. The DNA of the CDR3 is TGTGCCAGCAGCCTGCGTACGGGTGCTTACGGAGGCGAGCAGTACTTC. It codes for CASSLRTGAYGGEQYF.

This clonotype was found a few times. The chain links TRBV20-1 to TRBJ2-7, with 14 bases fitting TRBD2. Germline assignment: CDR1 DFQATT and CDR2 SNEGSKA (reference sequence). V shed 7 bases, J shed 1 base, and the junction held 18 bases outside the gene matches. The CDR3 extends over 19 amino acids. CDR3: CSVKRSGLAGVYWSYEQYF. DNA of the CDR3: TGCAGTGTTAAACGGTCGGGACTAGCGGGAGTGTATTGGTCCTACGAGCAGTACTTC.

The chain carries TRBV6-1 and TRBJ2-3, with D maybe TRBD1 (6 bases). V was clipped by 7 bases and J by 4 bases, with 15 bases between them. Germline V gene lookup returns CDR1 MNHNS and CDR2 SASEGT. This CDR3 is built from 14 residues. In nucleotides, the CDR3 is TGTGCCAGCAAAACAGGGAACGGAGCAGATACGCAGTATTTT. This gives the protein CASKTGNGADTQYF.

This clonotype showed up just a few times. The gene calls are TRBV6-5 and TRBJ2-1, with TRBD2 matching 13 bases. Germline CDR1 is MNHEY and CDR2 is SVGAGI. With V trimmed by 4 bases and J by 0 bases, 12 bases remained unmatched. The CDR3 has 20 amino acids. CDR3: CASSSHSGLAGFSSYNEQFF. The CDR3 coding sequence is TGTGCCAGCAGTTCTCACTCGGGACTAGCGGGATTTAGCTCCTACAATGAGCAGTTCTTC.

In its sample, this clonotype was seen a few times. The rearrangement links TRBV29-1 to TRBJ2-7; D possibly matches TRBD1 or TRBD2 (5 bases each). Germline CDR1 and CDR2: SQVTM and ANQGSEA. The CDR3 runs to 11 residues. The V and J ends lost 6 bases and 3 bases respectively, with 9 bases between them. The CDR3 bases are TGCAGCGTAGGGGACGTCTACGAGCAGTACTTC. Translated, it gives CSVGDVYEQYF.

As to this clonotype: A read error is possible here, since a much larger clone lies one base away. The chain recombines TRBV9 with TRBJ2-7, with 8 bases lining up with TRBD1. Germline V gene sequence: CDR1 SGDLS, CDR2 YYNGEE. This CDR3 spans 14 amino acids. V dropped 3 bases and J dropped 1; count of bases not matched to a gene: 3. The CDR3 region is CASSARDRSYEQYF. CDR3 in DNA: TGTGCCAGCAGCGCCCGGGACAGGTCCTACGAGCAGTACTTC.

This clonotype was counted at least ten times. J is TRBJ2-5 and V is TRBV7-2; unclear D gene. V lost 7 bases to trimming and J lost 5 bases, with 17 bases between them. This CDR3 comprises 14 residues. Germline loops: CDR1 SGHTA, CDR2 FQGNSA. Here the CDR3 DNA reads TGTGCCAGCACCCGCCCTCCCGCTAGGGAGACCCAGTACTTC. Translated, it gives CASTRPPARETQYF.

The chain links TRBV3-1 to TRBJ1-6; 8 positions match TRBD1. The CDR3 spans 13 residues. Looked up from germline, CDR1 is LGHDT and CDR2 is YNNKEL (reference sequence). V lost 7 bases and J lost 7; bases outside the gene matches: 3. CDR3 DNA: TGTGCCAGCAACAACAGGGGGAATTCACCCCTCCACTTT. This encodes CASNNRGNSPLHF.

The chain recombines TRBV27 with TRBJ2-1, with D uncertain. Matching the DNA end better, TRBJ2-7 makes the J call doubtful. Germline CDR1 and CDR2: MNHEY and SMNVEV (reference sequence). There are 14 residues in the CDR3. The CDR3 loop reads CASSYSVSYNEQYF. DNA of the CDR3: TGTGCCAGCAGTTACAGCGTCTCCTACAATGAGCAGTACTTC.

This chain links TRBV20-1 with TRBJ2-3, with D unclear. CDR3 length equals 14 residues. Trimming removed 8 bases from V and 0 bases from J, with 15 bases in between. CDR1 and CDR2 (germline): DFQATT, SNEGSKA (reference sequence). The CDR3 DNA is TGCAGTTCCCCCGTCGGAGCGAGCACAGATACGCAGTATTTT. This sequence encodes CSSPVGASTDTQYF.

This clonotype was counted ten times or more. The chain couples TRBV7-2 to TRBJ2-5; D gene ambiguous. V was cut by 1 base and J by 6 bases, with 9 bases left in between. This CDR3 contains 13 residues. Germline loops: CDR1 SGHTA, CDR2 FQGNSA. The CDR3 DNA reads TGTGCCAGCAGCTTAGTGGCAGAGAAGACCCAGTACTTC. This gives the protein CASSLVAEKTQYF. The variable domain in full, completed from reference TRBV7-2 and TRBJ2-5, reads GAGVSQSPSNKVTEKGKDVELRCDPISGHTALYWYRQSLGQGLEFLIYFQGNSAPDKSGLPSDRFSAERTGGSVSTLTIQRTQQEDSAVYLCASSLVAEKTQYFGPGTRLLVL.

The sample holds a few counts of this clonotype. The chain employs TRBV24-1 and TRBJ2-7; no reliable D call. Looked up from germline, CDR1 is KGHDR and CDR2 is SFDVKD. This CDR3 has 13 amino acids. The ends were cut back, 3 bases at V and 4 bases at J, with 9 bases in the middle. DNA for the CDR3: TGTGCCACCAGTGATCCGGGCCGATACGAGCAGTACTTC. Protein: CATSDPGRYEQYF.

On this clonotype itself: This could be a read error, since a much larger clone is one nucleotide away. CDR3 amino acids: CASRSGGRGPDTQYF. CDR3 in DNA: TGTGCCAGCCGGTCAGGCGGGAGGGGACCGGATACGCAGTATTTT. The chain uses TRBV25-1 and TRBJ2-3; 9 bases align to TRBD2. J lost 6 bases, V lost 8 bases, and 12 bases had no gene match. CDR1 and CDR2 (germline): MGHDK, SYGVNS. The CDR3 has 15 amino acids.